The source of this TCR beta chain is a study of immune evolution from preneoplasia to lung adenocarcinoma. Whole-study context: HLA loss of heterozygosity: about 7% AIS, roughly 15% MIA, about 35% ADC, none AAH.

General observations from the study: Normal lung had the highest top T cell clone frequencies. Later-stage lesions appeared to have more T cells, more diversity, less clonality.

With regard to this clone: Antigen specificity is unknown. The junction shows a germline mismatch at one end, possibly a read error. The same CDR3 can be traced to other DNA sequences in this sample.

The CDR3 is 13 amino acids. Germline values: CDR1 SGHTA, CDR2 FQGNSA. Macro-dissection enriched premalignant or tumor cells before nucleic acid extraction. Generated by immunoSEQ multiplex PCR, the TCRdb table keeps only in-frame clones and is missing some. The sample carries 8,000 to 9,000 clones, roughly 80% recorded once. This sequence was found in a donor aged 70 or over with lung adenocarcinoma. The source material was FFPE minimally invasive lung adenocarcinoma tissue. The chain couples TRBV7-2 to TRBJ1-2; no definite D call. CDR3 loop: CASSLDGRNGYTF. The CDR3 nucleotides are TGTGCCAGCAGCTTAGATGGGAGGAATGGCTACACTTTC. The full variable domain, completed using reference TRBV7-2 and TRBJ1-2, is GAGVSQSPSNKVTEKGKDVELRCDPISGHTALYWYRQSLGQGLEFLIYFQGNSAPDKSGLPSDRFSAERTGGSVSTLTIQRTQQEDSAVYLCASSLDGRNGYTFGSGTRLTVV.